These 15 T cell receptor beta chains share one sample of origin, sequenced in a study of T-cell memory formation after mild COVID-19. One entry per CDR3 protein results from TCRdb running MiXCR on the 5' RACE reads. Here the sample spans 580,000 or so distinct CDR3 sequences, around 16% being singletons. Sequenced input: PBMCs or a T cell subset sorted from them (not recorded which). The receptors originated from an adult woman who had mild COVID-19 (a few samples of this study predate the infection). Cell type and time point are not known.

This clonotype was found a few times. The chain couples TRBV20-1 to TRBJ2-3; D is ambiguous. The germline CDR1 and CDR2 sequences are DFQATT and SNEGSKA (reference sequence). The CDR3 is made up of 12 amino acids. V dropped 0 bases and J dropped 13 bases, with 14 bases sitting between them. The DNA of the CDR3 is TGCAGTGCTAGAGATCAAACTCGAGGAGAGTATTTT. The encoded protein is CSARDQTRGEYF.

This clonotype showed up just a few times. V is TRBV7-9 and J is TRBJ2-2; D not resolved. The CDR3 covers 13 residues. With 5 bases removed from V and 7 bases from J, the gap between germline ends came to 11 bases. Germline CDR1 is SEHNR and CDR2 is FQNEAQ (reference sequence). CDR3 protein: CASSPPGVGELFF. CDR3 bases: TGTGCCAGCAGCCCACCCGGTGTCGGGGAGCTGTTTTTT.

This clonotype was seen only a few times. This rearrangement joins TRBV23-1 to TRBJ2-1; no firm D call. TRBV23-1 is treated as an ORF (open reading frame) with a function not yet certain. CDR3 length equals 13 residues. With 5 bases removed from V and 8 bases from J, the gap between germline ends came to 13 bases. The CDR3 spells CASSDPTPHEQFF. CDR3 DNA: TGCGCCAGCAGTGACCCCACCCCCCATGAGCAGTTCTTC.

This clonotype has a handful of counts. The CDR3 loop is CAWSGVAPPGELFF. DNA for the CDR3: TGTGCCTGGAGTGGGGTAGCCCCCCCCGGGGAGCTGTTTTTT. The rearrangement links TRBV30 to TRBJ2-2; D unresolved. The V and J ends lost 1 base and 6 bases respectively, with 12 bases between them. This CDR3 has 14 amino acids. Germline CDR1 is GTSNPN and CDR2 is SVGIG (reference sequence).

This clonotype was recorded a few times. This rearrangement joins TRBV7-9 to TRBJ2-7; 10 positions match TRBD2. The CDR3 extends over 15 amino acids. Losses at the gene ends were 3 bases for V and 7 bases for J; bases not matched to a gene: 9. Germline CDR1 reads SEHNR; CDR2 reads FQNEAQ (reference sequence). Here the CDR3 DNA reads TGTGCCAGCAGCTTCGCGGGACTAGCGTTCGATGAGCAGTACTTC. Residues: CASSFAGLAFDEQYF.

The chain uses TRBV7-9 and TRBJ2-5; D call uncertain. V was clipped by 1 base and J by 1 base, with 7 bases between them. The CDR3 has 14 amino acids. Germline V gives CDR1 SEHNR, CDR2 FQNEAQ (reference sequence). The CDR3 DNA reads TGTGCCAGCAGCTTAGATCCAGTCCAAGAGACCCAGTACTTC. This codes for CASSLDPVQETQYF.

This clonotype appeared a few times. This chain links TRBV4-2 with TRBJ2-1, with TRBD1 matching over 7 bases. The CDR3 length is 18 residues. Germline V lookup: CDR1 LGHNA, CDR2 YNFKEQ. V dropped 4 bases and J dropped 4; count of bases not matched to a gene: 16. The CDR3 protein is CASSPQPTGTVFYNEQFF. As DNA, the CDR3 is TGTGCCAGCAGCCCCCAACCCACCGGGACAGTGTTTTACAATGAGCAGTTCTTC.

This clonotype was counted ten times or more. This rearrangement joins TRBV3-1 to TRBJ1-1; D is unresolved. CDR3 length: 14 residues. V was pared by 0 bases and J by 0 bases, with 5 bases between. Per the germline V gene, CDR1 is LGHDT and CDR2 is YNNKEL (reference sequence). The CDR3, as DNA: TGTGCCAGCAGCCAAGATACGGTGAACACTGAAGCTTTCTTT. Translated, it gives CASSQDTVNTEAFF.

This clonotype was picked up a small number of times. J is TRBJ2-3 and V is TRBV6-6; no clear D. The CDR3 runs 14 residues. V lost 6 bases and J lost 2, with 12 bases in between. Germline assignment: CDR1 MNHNY and CDR2 SVGAGI (reference sequence). The CDR3 loop is CASSNPDPTDTQYF. CDR3 nucleotide sequence: TGTGCCAGCAGCAACCCAGACCCCACAGATACGCAGTATTTT.

The chain recombines TRBV2 with TRBJ1-5; D unclear. Germline lookup yields CDR1 SNHLY and CDR2 FYNNEI. CDR3 length equals 15 residues. Between the trimmed V and J ends, which lost 4 bases and 4 bases, there was a span of 14 bases. The CDR3, as DNA: TGTGCCAGCAGTGCGAAGGGTCAGAGGAATCAGCCCCAGCATTTT. It specifies CASSAKGQRNQPQHF.

CDR3 in amino acids: CASSEGQDSTDTQYF. The CDR3 nucleotides read TGTGCCAGCAGCGAGGGACAGGACAGCACAGATACGCAGTATTTT. The chain links TRBV9 to TRBJ2-3; 8 bases are a match to TRBD1. CDR1 and CDR2 from the germline V gene are SGDLS and YYNGEE. Trimming at V came to 3 bases and at J to 0 bases, leaving 3 bases not matched to a gene. This CDR3 is 15 amino acids long. Full variable domain (outside the CDR3, taken from reference TRBV9 and TRBJ2-3): DSGVTQTPKHLITATGQRVTLRCSPRSGDLSVYWYQQSLDQGLQFLIQYYNGEERAKGNILERFSAQQFPDLHSELNLSSLELGDSALYFCASSEGQDSTDTQYFGPGTRLTVL.

The gene calls are TRBV30 and TRBJ1-6; D gene unclear. Trimming pared 1 base from V and 6 bases from J, leaving 10 bases between. In germline, CDR1 is GTSNPN, CDR2 SVGIG (reference sequence). The CDR3 extends over 14 amino acids. CDR3 region: CAWSGAGLNSPLHF. In nucleotides, the CDR3 is TGTGCCTGGAGTGGGGCAGGACTTAATTCACCCCTCCACTTT.

This clonotype was counted between two and nine times. The CDR3 reads CASSPQSSYNSPLHF. CDR3 coding DNA: TGTGCCAGCTCACCCCAGAGCTCCTATAATTCACCCCTCCACTTT. The chain couples TRBV18 to TRBJ1-6, with D uncertain. The V gene lost 3 bases and the J gene lost 0 bases, with 6 bases spanning the gap. There are 15 residues in the CDR3. Germline V lookup: CDR1 KGHSH, CDR2 LQKENI.

This clonotype was picked up a small number of times. V and J are TRBV7-2 and TRBJ1-2; no clear D. Trimming cost V 1 base and J 4 bases, with 13 bases left between them. The CDR3 length is 15 residues. Germline loops: CDR1 SGHTA, CDR2 FQGNSA. CDR3 in amino acids: CASSLGGPGSYGYTF. In nucleotides, the CDR3 is TGTGCCAGCAGCTTAGGGGGTCCGGGCAGCTATGGCTACACCTTC.

This chain connects TRBV12-3 or TRBV12-4 to TRBJ2-7, with D tentatively TRBD2 (6 bases). The CDR3 extends over 14 amino acids. V was pared by 6 bases and J by 6 bases, with 18 bases between. This CDR3 is CASRRGRGATEQYF. The CDR3 nucleotides are TGTGCCAGCAGACGGGGGAGAGGGGCCACCGAGCAGTACTTC.